The T cell receptor beta chain described here comes from a study of blood T cell repertoires in COVID-19. CDR1 is SGHNT, CDR2 YYREEE, per germline (reference sequence). The CDR3 is 15 residues long. V shed 2 bases and J shed 0 bases, with 11 bases lying between them. Measured with immunoSEQ multiplex PCR; TCRdb has only the in-frame clones, and not every one. The sample holds hundreds of thousands of clones; around 89% are singletons and the top ten take roughly 1%. Seattle's cohort entered during active infection and was followed longitudinally. Sequenced material: peripheral blood. The gene calls are TRBV5-4 and TRBJ1-1; the D is unclear. This clonotype originated in a woman between 35 and 50 years old with COVID-19, enrolled during active disease. The CDR3, as DNA: TGTGCCAGCAGCTTAAAAGGCAGCGTGAACACTGAAGCTTTCTTT. It translates to CASSLKGSVNTEAFF. The whole variable domain, filled in from reference TRBV5-4 and TRBJ1-1, reads ETGVTQSPTHLIKTRGQQVTLRCSSQSGHNTVSWYQQALGQGPQFIFQYYREEENGRGNFPPRFSGLQFPNYSSELNVNALELDDSALYLCASSLKGSVNTEAFFGQGTRLTVV.